This TCR beta chain was sequenced in a study of T cell responses to AZD1222 COVID-19 vaccine. Concerning this clone itself: Its antigen is not identified.

General study results and limits: There were vaccine-associated CD4 TCRs across spike, dominant at 160-218 and 743-854.

The table came from immunoSEQ multiplex PCR; TCRdb's copy has only in-frame clones and leaves some out. Among over 120,000 clones listed, 88% were seen once. V shed 6 bases and J shed 7 bases, with 12 bases lying between them. The CDR3 runs 11 residues. Germline loops: CDR1 DFQATT, CDR2 SNEGSKA (reference sequence). The sequencing here drew on peripheral blood, taken 28 days after the second dose of the MenACWY control vaccine. This TCR derives from an adult who received the MenACWY meningococcal vaccine as a control. V is TRBV20-1 and J is TRBJ1-1; D remains ambiguous. Here the CDR3 reads CSAPRVSEAFF. CDR3 sequence (DNA): TGCAGTGCCCCAAGGGTGAGTGAAGCTTTCTTT.